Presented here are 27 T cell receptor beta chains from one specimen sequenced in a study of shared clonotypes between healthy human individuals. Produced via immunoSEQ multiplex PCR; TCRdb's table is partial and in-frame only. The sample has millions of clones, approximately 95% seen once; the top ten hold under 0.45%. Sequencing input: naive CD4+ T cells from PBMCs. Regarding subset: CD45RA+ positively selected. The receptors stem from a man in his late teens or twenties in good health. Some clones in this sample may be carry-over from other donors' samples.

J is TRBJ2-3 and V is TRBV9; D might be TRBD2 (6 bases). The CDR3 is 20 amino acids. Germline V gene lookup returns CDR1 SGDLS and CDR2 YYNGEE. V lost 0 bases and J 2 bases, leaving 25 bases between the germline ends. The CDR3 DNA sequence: TGTGCCAGCAGCGTAGGGTCAAAGGGGCGGGGCAGGGTATCCACAGATACGCAGTATTTT. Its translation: CASSVGSKGRGRVSTDTQYF.

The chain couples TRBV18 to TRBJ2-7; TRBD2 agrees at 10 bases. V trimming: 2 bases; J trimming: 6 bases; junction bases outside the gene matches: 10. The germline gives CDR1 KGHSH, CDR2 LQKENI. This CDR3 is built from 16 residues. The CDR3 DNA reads TGTGCCAGCTCACCAGGGCTAGCGGGAGTTAGCGGCGAGCAGTACTTC. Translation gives CASSPGLAGVSGEQYF. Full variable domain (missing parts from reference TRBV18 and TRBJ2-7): NAGVMQNPRHLVRRRGQEARLRCSPMKGHSHVYWYRQLPEEGLKFMVYLQKENIIDESGMPKERFSAEFPKEGPSILRIQQVVRGDSAAYFCASSPGLAGVSGEQYFGPGTRLTVT.

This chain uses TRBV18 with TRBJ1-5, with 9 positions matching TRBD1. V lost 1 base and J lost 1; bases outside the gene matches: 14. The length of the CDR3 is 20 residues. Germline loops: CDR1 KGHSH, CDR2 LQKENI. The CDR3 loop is CASSPRDRETFLPSNQPQHF. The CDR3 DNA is TGTGCCAGCTCACCACGGGACAGGGAAACTTTCTTGCCCAGCAATCAGCCCCAGCATTTT.

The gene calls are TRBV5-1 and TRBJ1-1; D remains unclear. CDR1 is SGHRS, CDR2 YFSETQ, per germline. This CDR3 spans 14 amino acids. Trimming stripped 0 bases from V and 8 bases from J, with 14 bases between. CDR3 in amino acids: CASSLDSGVGEAFF. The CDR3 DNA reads TGCGCCAGCAGCTTGGACAGCGGAGTGGGGGAAGCTTTCTTT.

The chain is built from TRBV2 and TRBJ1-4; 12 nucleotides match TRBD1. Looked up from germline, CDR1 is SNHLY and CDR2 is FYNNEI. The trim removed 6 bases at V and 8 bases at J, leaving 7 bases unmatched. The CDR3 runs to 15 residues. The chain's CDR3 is CASRGDRGPTEKLFF. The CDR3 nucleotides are TGTGCCAGCAGGGGGGACAGGGGGCCTACCGAAAAACTGTTTTTT. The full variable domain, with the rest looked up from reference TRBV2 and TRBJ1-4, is EPEVTQTPSHQVTQMGQEVILRCVPISNHLYFYWYRQILGQKVEFLVSFYNNEISEKSEIFDDQFSVERPDGSNFTLKIRSTKLEDSAMYFCASRGDRGPTEKLFFGSGTQLSVL.

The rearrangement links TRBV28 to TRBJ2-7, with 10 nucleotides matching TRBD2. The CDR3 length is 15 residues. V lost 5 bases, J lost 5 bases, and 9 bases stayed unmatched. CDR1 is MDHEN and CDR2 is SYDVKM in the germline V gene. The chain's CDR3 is CASSVPGLASNEQYF. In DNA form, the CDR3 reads TGTGCCAGCAGTGTACCGGGACTAGCGTCGAACGAGCAGTACTTC.

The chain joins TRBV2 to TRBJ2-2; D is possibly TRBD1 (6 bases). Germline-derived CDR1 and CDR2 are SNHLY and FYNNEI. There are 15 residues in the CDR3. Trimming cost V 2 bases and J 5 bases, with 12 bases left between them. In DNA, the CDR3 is TGTGCCAGCAGTGAAAGGACAGACAAAACCGGGGAGCTGTTTTTT. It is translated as CASSERTDKTGELFF.

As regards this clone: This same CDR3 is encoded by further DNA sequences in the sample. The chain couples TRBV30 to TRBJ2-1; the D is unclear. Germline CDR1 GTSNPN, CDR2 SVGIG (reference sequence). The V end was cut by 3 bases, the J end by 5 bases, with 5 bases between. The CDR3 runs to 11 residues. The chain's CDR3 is CAWSRDNEQFF. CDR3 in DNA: TGTGCCTGGAGCCGGGACAATGAGCAGTTCTTC.

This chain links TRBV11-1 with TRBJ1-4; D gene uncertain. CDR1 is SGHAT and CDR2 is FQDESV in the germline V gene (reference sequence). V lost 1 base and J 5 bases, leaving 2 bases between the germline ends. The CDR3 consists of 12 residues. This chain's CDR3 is CASSLDNEKLFF. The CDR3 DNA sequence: TGTGCCAGCAGCTTAGACAATGAAAAACTGTTTTTT.

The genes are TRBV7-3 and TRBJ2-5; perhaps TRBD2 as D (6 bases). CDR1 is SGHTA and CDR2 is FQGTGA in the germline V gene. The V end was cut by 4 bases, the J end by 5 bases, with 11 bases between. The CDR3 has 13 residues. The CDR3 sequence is CASSYRRGETQYF. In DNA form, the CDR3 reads TGTGCCAGCAGCTACCGGAGGGGTGAGACCCAGTACTTC. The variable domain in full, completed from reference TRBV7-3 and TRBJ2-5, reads GAGVSQTPSNKVTEKGKYVELRCDPISGHTALYWYRQSLGQGPEFLIYFQGTGAADDSGLPNDRFFAVRPEGSVSTLKIQRTERGDSAVYLCASSYRRGETQYFGPGTRLLVL.

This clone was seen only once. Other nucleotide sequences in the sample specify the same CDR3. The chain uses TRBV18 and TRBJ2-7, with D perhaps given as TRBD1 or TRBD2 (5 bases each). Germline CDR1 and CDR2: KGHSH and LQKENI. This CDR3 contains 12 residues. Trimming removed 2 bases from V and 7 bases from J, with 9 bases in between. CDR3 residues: CASSPGTGEQYF. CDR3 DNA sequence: TGTGCCAGCTCACCAGGGACGGGTGAGCAGTACTTC.

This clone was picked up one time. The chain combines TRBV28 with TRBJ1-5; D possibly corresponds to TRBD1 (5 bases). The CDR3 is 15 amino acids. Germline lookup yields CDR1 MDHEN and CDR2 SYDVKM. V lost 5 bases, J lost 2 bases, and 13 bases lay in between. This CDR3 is CASSAGGSGNQPQHF. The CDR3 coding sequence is TGTGCCAGCAGTGCGGGGGGTTCGGGCAATCAGCCCCAGCATTTT.

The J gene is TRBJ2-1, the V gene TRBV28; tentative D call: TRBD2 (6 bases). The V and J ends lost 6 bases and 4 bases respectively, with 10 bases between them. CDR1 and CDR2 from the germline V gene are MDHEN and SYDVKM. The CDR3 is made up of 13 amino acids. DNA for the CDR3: TGTGCCAGCAGGGCTAGCGAGTACAATGAGCAGTTCTTC. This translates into CASRASEYNEQFF.

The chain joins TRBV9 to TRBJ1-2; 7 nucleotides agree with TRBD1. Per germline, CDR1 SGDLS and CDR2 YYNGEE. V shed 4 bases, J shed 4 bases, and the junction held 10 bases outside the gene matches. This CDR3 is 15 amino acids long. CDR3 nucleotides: TGTGCCAGCAGCCCATCGACAGGGCCCCCCTATGGCTACACCTTC. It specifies CASSPSTGPPYGYTF.

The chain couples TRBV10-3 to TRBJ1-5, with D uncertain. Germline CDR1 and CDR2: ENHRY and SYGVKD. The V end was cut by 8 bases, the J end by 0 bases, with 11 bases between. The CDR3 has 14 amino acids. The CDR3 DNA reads TGTGCCATCTCAGACATTAATAGCAATCAGCCCCAGCATTTT. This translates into CAISDINSNQPQHF.

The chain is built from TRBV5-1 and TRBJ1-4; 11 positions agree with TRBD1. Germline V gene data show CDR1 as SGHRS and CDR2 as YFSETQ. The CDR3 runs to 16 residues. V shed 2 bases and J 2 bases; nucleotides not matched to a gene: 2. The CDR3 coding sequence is TGCGCCAGCAGCTTTGGGACAGGGGGGACTAATGAAAAACTGTTTTTT. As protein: CASSFGTGGTNEKLFF.

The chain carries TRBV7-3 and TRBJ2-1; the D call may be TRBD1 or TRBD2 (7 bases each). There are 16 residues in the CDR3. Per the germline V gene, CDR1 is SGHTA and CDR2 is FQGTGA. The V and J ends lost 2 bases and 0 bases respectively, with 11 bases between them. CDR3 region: CASSLQGGLSYNEQFF. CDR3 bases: TGTGCCAGCAGCTTACAGGGGGGGCTCTCCTACAATGAGCAGTTCTTC.

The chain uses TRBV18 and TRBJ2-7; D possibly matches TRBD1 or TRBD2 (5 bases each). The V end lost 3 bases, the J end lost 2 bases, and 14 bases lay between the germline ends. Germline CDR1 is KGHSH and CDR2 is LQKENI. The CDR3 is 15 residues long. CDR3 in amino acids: CASSPQSGRAYEQYF. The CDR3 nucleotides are TGTGCCAGCTCACCGCAGTCAGGGAGAGCCTACGAGCAGTACTTC.

The CDR3 DNA reads as TGTGCCAGCAATCCCGACAGAATAAATGAAAAACTGTTTTTT. This encodes CASNPDRINEKLFF. The rearrangement joins TRBV28 to TRBJ1-4, with D possibly matching TRBD1 (5 bases). Trimming removed 7 bases at V and 5 bases at J, with 14 bases between. The CDR3 length is 14 residues. In germline, CDR1 is MDHEN, CDR2 SYDVKM.

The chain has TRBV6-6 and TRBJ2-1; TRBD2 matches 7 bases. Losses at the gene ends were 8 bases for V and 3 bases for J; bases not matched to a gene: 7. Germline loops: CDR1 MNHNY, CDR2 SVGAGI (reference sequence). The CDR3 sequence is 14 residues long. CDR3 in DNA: TGTGCCAGCCGGGGCGGGAGCATCTACAATGAGCAGTTCTTC. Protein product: CASRGGSIYNEQFF.

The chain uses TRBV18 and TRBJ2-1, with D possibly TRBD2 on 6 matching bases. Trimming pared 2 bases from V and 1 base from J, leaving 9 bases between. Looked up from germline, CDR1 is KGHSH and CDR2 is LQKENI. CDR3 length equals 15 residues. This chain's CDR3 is CASSPGGYSYNEQFF. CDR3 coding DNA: TGTGCCAGCTCACCAGGAGGGTATTCCTACAATGAGCAGTTCTTC. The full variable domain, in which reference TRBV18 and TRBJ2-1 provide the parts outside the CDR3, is NAGVMQNPRHLVRRRGQEARLRCSPMKGHSHVYWYRQLPEEGLKFMVYLQKENIIDESGMPKERFSAEFPKEGPSILRIQQVVRGDSAAYFCASSPGGYSYNEQFFGPGTRLTVL.

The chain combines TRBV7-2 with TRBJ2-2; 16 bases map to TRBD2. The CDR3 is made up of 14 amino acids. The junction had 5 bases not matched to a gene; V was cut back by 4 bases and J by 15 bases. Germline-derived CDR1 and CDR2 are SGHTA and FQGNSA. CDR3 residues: CASSSGLAGGPVFF. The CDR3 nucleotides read TGTGCCAGCAGCTCGGGACTAGCGGGAGGGCCCGTGTTTTTT.

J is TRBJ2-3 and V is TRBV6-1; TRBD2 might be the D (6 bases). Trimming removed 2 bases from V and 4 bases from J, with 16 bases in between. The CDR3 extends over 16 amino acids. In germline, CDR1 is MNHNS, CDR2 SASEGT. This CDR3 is CASSESFPGEPDTQYF. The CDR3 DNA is TGTGCCAGCAGTGAAAGCTTCCCGGGGGAACCAGATACGCAGTATTTT.

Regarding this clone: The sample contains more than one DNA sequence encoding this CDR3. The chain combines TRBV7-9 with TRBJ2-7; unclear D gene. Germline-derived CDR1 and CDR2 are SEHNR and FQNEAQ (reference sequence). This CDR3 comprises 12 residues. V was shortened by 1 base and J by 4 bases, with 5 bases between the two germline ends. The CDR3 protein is CASSLGAYEQYF. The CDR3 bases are TGTGCCAGCAGCTTAGGGGCGTACGAGCAGTACTTC.

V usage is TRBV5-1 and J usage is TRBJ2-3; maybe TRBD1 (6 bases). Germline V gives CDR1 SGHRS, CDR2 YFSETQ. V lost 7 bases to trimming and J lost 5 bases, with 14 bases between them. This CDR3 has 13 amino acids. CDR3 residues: CASGGQTGDTQYF. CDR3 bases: TGCGCCAGCGGAGGACAGACGGGAGATACGCAGTATTTT.

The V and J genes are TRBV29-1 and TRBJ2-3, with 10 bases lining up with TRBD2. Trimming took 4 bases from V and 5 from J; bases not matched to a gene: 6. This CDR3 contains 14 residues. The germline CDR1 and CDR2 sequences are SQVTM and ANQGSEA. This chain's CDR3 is CSVVKREGLDTQYF. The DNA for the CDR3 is TGCAGCGTTGTAAAGCGGGAGGGCCTAGATACGCAGTATTTT.

In DNA form, the CDR3 reads TGTGCCTGGATCCGGGACAGGGATTCACCCCTCCACTTT. Translated: CAWIRDRDSPLHF. The rearrangement links TRBV30 to TRBJ1-6; 9 bases fit TRBD1. The CDR3 covers 13 residues. The germline V gene has CDR1 GTSNPN and CDR2 SVGIG (reference sequence). V shed 4 bases and J 8 bases; nucleotides not matched to a gene: 3.